These 13 T cell receptor beta chains came from one sample sequenced in a study of identical twins. Via MiXCR, TCRdb re-called the 5' RACE reads, giving one row per CDR3 protein. The sample carries more than 650,000 distinct CDR3 sequences, 6.1% recorded once. What was sequenced was naive T cells sorted from blood. The origin of the receptors is a man aged 18 to 30 in good health.

This rearrangement joins TRBV5-1 to TRBJ2-2; 8 nucleotides match TRBD1. J lost 0 bases, V lost 0 bases, and 10 bases had no gene match. This CDR3 is built from 19 residues. Germline V gene data show CDR1 as SGHRS and CDR2 as YFSETQ. The CDR3 region has the DNA TGCGCCAGCAGCTTGGCCCCGGGACAGGTCTTCGCGAACACCGGGGAGCTGTTTTTT. Its translation is CASSLAPGQVFANTGELFF. Complete variable domain (other parts from reference TRBV5-1 and TRBJ2-2): KAGVTQTPRYLIKTRGQQVTLSCSPISGHRSVSWYQQTPGQGLQFLFEYFSETQRNKGNFPGRFSGRQFSNSRSEMNVSTLELGDSALYLCASSLAPGQVFANTGELFFGEGSRLTVL.

The chain carries TRBV24-1 and TRBJ2-3; TRBD2 matches at 10 bases. V was clipped by 3 bases and J by 7 bases; unmatched bases: 6. Germline V gene data show CDR1 as KGHDR and CDR2 as SFDVKD. The CDR3 extends over 15 amino acids. Here the CDR3 reads CATSDPSGSTYTQYF. CDR3 nucleotides: TGTGCCACCAGTGATCCTAGCGGGAGTACTTATACGCAGTATTTT.

This clonotype was detected a few times. The V gene is TRBV12-3 or TRBV12-4, the J gene TRBJ1-5, with D hard to call. The CDR3 runs 14 residues. V was trimmed by 4 bases and J by 6 bases, leaving 13 bases between them. The CDR3 nucleotides read TGTGCCAGCAGTTACTCGAGCCTAGGTCAGCCCCAGCATTTT. Translating gives CASSYSSLGQPQHF.

The chain is built from TRBV18 and TRBJ2-7, with D possibly TRBD1 on 5 matching bases. The CDR3 runs 16 residues. Per the germline V gene, CDR1 is KGHSH and CDR2 is LQKENI. Trimming left V 3 bases short and J 0 bases short, with 15 bases between. Here the CDR3 DNA reads TGTGCCAGCTCACCGAGACAGACCATGAGCTCCTACGAGCAGTACTTC. As protein: CASSPRQTMSSYEQYF.

At least ten counts were recorded for this clonotype. The chain carries TRBV6-2 or TRBV6-3 and TRBJ2-4, with TRBD2 as a possible D gene (5 bases). CDR1 MNHEY and CDR2 SVGEGT come from the germline V gene. V dropped 0 bases and J dropped 8 bases, with 14 bases sitting between them. This CDR3 is built from 15 residues. The CDR3 bases are TGTGCCAGCAGTTACTCGAAATCTCAGAGGGACATTCAGTACTTC. Translation gives CASSYSKSQRDIQYF.

The sample holds many counts of this clonotype. The genes are TRBV12-3 or TRBV12-4 and TRBJ2-3; 7 nucleotides line up with TRBD2. With 8 bases clipped from V and 3 bases from J, the junction kept 11 bases outside the gene matches. The CDR3 has 15 residues. CDR3 in amino acids: CASDVWAGDTDTQYF. CDR3 DNA: TGTGCCAGCGACGTCTGGGCGGGAGATACAGATACGCAGTATTTT.

As concerns this clonotype: This clone may be a read error of a much larger clone one base away. The chain employs TRBV5-1 and TRBJ1-5, with D unclear. Looked up from germline, CDR1 is SGHRS and CDR2 is YFSETQ. The CDR3 is 16 residues long. The CDR3 DNA sequence: TGCGCCAGCAGCTTGGATCCGGTACAGCTCAATCAGCCCCAGCGTTTT. It encodes CASSLDPVQLNQPQRF.

DNA for the CDR3: TGTGCCTGGAGTGTGCCAGGGAATTCACCCCTCCACTTT. This gives the protein CAWSVPGNSPLHF. The genes are TRBV30 and TRBJ1-6, with TRBD1 as a possible D gene (5 bases). V lost 0 bases, J lost 7 bases, and 7 bases lay in between. Germline-derived CDR1 and CDR2 are GTSNPN and SVGIG (reference sequence). The CDR3 has 13 residues.

A remark on this clonotype: At one end the junction does not follow the germline gene, possibly because of a read error. CDR3: CASSRTGVVGYSF. DNA of the CDR3: TGTGCCAGCAGTCGGACAGGGGTTGTTGGCTACTCCTTC. The J gene is TRBJ1-2, the V gene TRBV2, with 9 nucleotides matching TRBD1. Germline V gene data show CDR1 as SNHLY and CDR2 as FYNNEI. CDR3 length equals 13 residues.

The chain uses TRBV24-1 and TRBJ1-5; the match to TRBD1 covers 8 bases. The J segment lost 5 bases and the V segment lost 4 bases, leaving 9 bases of the junction unmatched. The CDR3 extends over 16 amino acids. Germline assignment: CDR1 KGHDR and CDR2 SFDVKD. This CDR3 is CATSDPQGGMDQPQHF. For the CDR3, the DNA is TGTGCCACCAGTGACCCACAGGGGGGAATGGATCAGCCCCAGCATTTT.

The chain recombines TRBV9 with TRBJ2-1; D is perhaps TRBD1 (6 bases). V lost 4 bases and J lost 4, with 15 bases in between. The CDR3 extends over 15 amino acids. CDR1 is SGDLS and CDR2 is YYNGEE in the germline V gene. CDR3: CASSPTGKQYNEQFF. CDR3 bases: TGTGCCAGCAGCCCGACAGGAAAACAGTACAATGAGCAGTTCTTC. Full variable domain (rest looked up from reference TRBV9 and TRBJ2-1): DSGVTQTPKHLITATGQRVTLRCSPRSGDLSVYWYQQSLDQGLQFLIQYYNGEERAKGNILERFSAQQFPDLHSELNLSSLELGDSALYFCASSPTGKQYNEQFFGPGTRLTVL.

The gene calls are TRBV4-2 and TRBJ1-1, with D tentatively TRBD1 (5 bases). V shed 6 bases and J shed 10 bases, with 12 bases lying between them. The CDR3 loop spans 11 amino acids. Germline loops: CDR1 LGHNA, CDR2 YNFKEQ. In DNA form, the CDR3 reads TGTGCCAGCAGTCTAAGTGGGGGAGCTTTCTTT. It encodes CASSLSGGAFF.

This clonotype was found many times. As DNA, the CDR3 is TGTGCCGGACAGGTGGGGAGCTCCTACAATGAGCAGTTCTTC. Translation: CAGQVGSSYNEQFF. V gene TRBV7-9 combines with J gene TRBJ2-1; 7 nucleotides align to TRBD1. CDR1 and CDR2 from the germline V gene are SEHNR and FQNEAQ (reference sequence). V was pared by 11 bases and J by 0 bases, with 7 bases of the junction left unmatched. There are 14 residues in the CDR3.